The next 17 T cell receptor beta chains were all read from a single sample in a study of blood T cell repertoires in COVID-19 (dated by TCRdb to about 2020). Library preparation used the immunoSEQ multiplex PCR assay. The source is immuneACCESS, and TCRdb retained only in-frame sequences with V and J called. Part of the clones is not carried over; for the studies checked, unresolved V genes explain less than half of this, and the remainder is unexplained. The sample table shows approximately 45,000 clones, and 90% are seen once. The ten largest clones represent 5.1% of the sample. Sequenced: peripheral blood. These receptors were taken from a man in his 70s with acute or convalescent COVID-19.

J is TRBJ2-7 and V is TRBV5-1, with D uncertain. This CDR3 has 14 residues. Germline V lookup: CDR1 SGHRS, CDR2 YFSETQ. V dropped 5 bases and J dropped 3 bases, with 15 bases sitting between them. The CDR3, as DNA: TGCGCCAGCAGTAGTCACCGAGGTGACTACGAGCAGTACTTC. Protein: CASSSHRGDYEQYF.

This clone was counted once. The chain carries TRBV29-1 and TRBJ2-3; D call uncertain. Trimming cost V 8 bases and J 2 bases, with 8 bases left between them. CDR1 is SQVTM, CDR2 ANQGSEA, per germline. This CDR3 contains 11 residues. CDR3 sequence reads: CSHKYTDTQYF. The CDR3 bases are TGCAGCCACAAATACACAGATACGCAGTATTTT.

V is TRBV6-1 and J is TRBJ1-2; 7 bases fit TRBD1. The CDR3 runs 14 residues. J gave up 1 base and V 3 bases, and 2 bases lay outside the gene matches. CDR1 and CDR2 from the germline V gene are MNHNS and SASEGT. The CDR3: CASSEGTDNYGYTF. The DNA for the CDR3 is TGTGCCAGCAGTGAGGGGACAGATAACTATGGCTACACCTTC.

The chain links TRBV12-5 to TRBJ2-7; 7 bases match TRBD1. The J segment lost 3 bases and the V segment lost 6 bases, leaving 17 bases of the junction unmatched. This CDR3 region has 17 residues. Germline CDR1 LGHNT, CDR2 FRNRAP. CDR3 protein: CASGPRGPNTLRYEQYF. DNA of the CDR3: TGTGCTAGTGGACCTAGGGGGCCCAATACGCTACGCTACGAGCAGTACTTC.

The CDR3 DNA is TGTGCCAGCAGCCAGATCCGGGACAGGCCTAACTATGGCTACACCTTC. It codes for CASSQIRDRPNYGYTF. The chain carries TRBV7-2 and TRBJ1-2; 8 positions agree with TRBD1. The CDR3 has 16 amino acids. CDR1 and CDR2 (germline): SGHTA, FQGNSA. The J segment lost 0 bases and the V segment lost 5 bases, leaving 8 bases of the junction unmatched. The whole variable domain, remainder taken from reference TRBV7-2 and TRBJ1-2, is GAGVSQSPSNKVTEKGKDVELRCDPISGHTALYWYRQSLGQGLEFLIYFQGNSAPDKSGLPSDRFSAERTGGSVSTLTIQRTQQEDSAVYLCASSQIRDRPNYGYTFGSGTRLTVV.

The chain is built from TRBV2 and TRBJ2-1; 7 bases are a match to TRBD2. With 3 bases clipped from V and 10 bases from J, the junction kept 15 bases outside the gene matches. Germline V gene lookup returns CDR1 SNHLY and CDR2 FYNNEI. The CDR3 has 16 residues. The CDR3 coding sequence is TGTGCCAGCAGTGAGGGAGGGCAGGCCGGTGGAGGGGAGCAGTTCTTC. The encoded protein is CASSEGGQAGGGEQFF.

V and J are TRBV11-1 and TRBJ2-1; tentative D call: TRBD1 (6 bases). The CDR3 sequence is 15 residues long. The germline V and J ends were trimmed by 5 bases and 6 bases, with 17 bases remaining between them. CDR1 is SGHAT, CDR2 FQDESV, per germline (reference sequence). CDR3 residues: CASSPRGLGINEQFF. CDR3 DNA sequence: TGTGCCAGCAGCCCCAGGGGCTTGGGTATCAATGAGCAGTTCTTC.

V and J are TRBV5-1 and TRBJ1-6; TRBD1 agrees at 7 bases. Germline V gene data show CDR1 as SGHRS and CDR2 as YFSETQ. The J segment lost 7 bases and the V segment lost 4 bases, leaving 5 bases of the junction unmatched. This CDR3 has 14 amino acids. The CDR3 sequence: CASSQGTANSPLHF. The DNA for the CDR3 is TGCGCCAGCAGCCAGGGGACAGCAAATTCACCCCTCCACTTT. The full variable domain, rest sourced from reference TRBV5-1 and TRBJ1-6, is KAGVTQTPRYLIKTRGQQVTLSCSPISGHRSVSWYQQTPGQGLQFLFEYFSETQRNKGNFPGRFSGRQFSNSRSEMNVSTLELGDSALYLCASSQGTANSPLHFGNGTRLTVT.

V usage is TRBV6-2 or TRBV6-3 and J usage is TRBJ1-2, with TRBD1 as a possible D gene (5 bases). The V end was cut by 0 bases, the J end by 2 bases, with 16 bases between. This CDR3 comprises 17 residues. Germline values: CDR1 MNHEY, CDR2 SVGEGT. The CDR3 sequence: CASSYSLRGTTNYGYTF. DNA for the CDR3: TGTGCCAGCAGTTACTCCCTACGGGGGACCACAAACTATGGCTACACCTTC.

The chain has TRBV6-5 and TRBJ1-4; no clear D. CDR3 length: 13 residues. Trimming removed 6 bases at V and 0 bases at J, with 5 bases between. Germline values: CDR1 MNHEY, CDR2 SVGAGI. This CDR3 is CASRPATNEKLFF. Written as DNA, the CDR3 is TGTGCCAGCAGGCCAGCAACTAATGAAAAACTGTTTTTT.

V is TRBV5-6 and J is TRBJ2-3; D possibly corresponds to TRBD2 (7 bases). There are 14 residues in the CDR3. V was shortened by 1 base and J by 2 bases, with 8 bases between the two germline ends. The germline CDR1 and CDR2 sequences are SGHDT and YYEEEE. This chain's CDR3 is CASSLRGATDTQYF. The CDR3 bases are TGTGCCAGCAGCTTGCGGGGGGCCACAGATACGCAGTATTTT.

The CDR3 sequence: CASSPGTGKGNTIYF. The CDR3 coding sequence is TGTGCCAGCAGTCCCGGGACAGGGAAAGGAAACACCATATATTTT. V is TRBV28 and J is TRBJ1-3, with 9 positions matching TRBD1. The CDR3 consists of 15 residues. Trimming at V came to 5 bases and at J to 4 bases, leaving 6 bases not matched to a gene. Looked up from germline, CDR1 is MDHEN and CDR2 is SYDVKM.

The rearrangement joins TRBV5-1 to TRBJ2-7; tentative D call: TRBD1 (6 bases). V was pared by 2 bases and J by 5 bases, with 11 bases between. Germline V lookup: CDR1 SGHRS, CDR2 YFSETQ. The CDR3 is made up of 13 amino acids. The CDR3 region is CASSFGDINEQYF. The CDR3 DNA reads TGCGCCAGCAGCTTCGGGGACATTAACGAGCAGTACTTC.

The gene calls are TRBV30 and TRBJ1-5; 8 bases align to TRBD1. CDR3 length: 16 amino acids. Per the germline V gene, CDR1 is GTSNPN and CDR2 is SVGIG (reference sequence). V lost 2 bases and J lost 4; bases outside the gene matches: 10. CDR3 sequence: CAWSRFGTGSNQPQHF. DNA of the CDR3: TGTGCCTGGAGTCGTTTCGGGACAGGCTCTAATCAGCCCCAGCATTTT.

The chain recombines TRBV19 with TRBJ1-5; D possibly corresponds to TRBD1 (5 bases). The V gene lost 3 bases and the J gene lost 4 bases, with 16 bases spanning the gap. This CDR3 has 16 residues. The germline V gene encodes CDR1 LNHDA and CDR2 SQIVND (reference sequence). The CDR3 coding sequence is TGTGCCAGTAGTATGGGCTCAGGGTTCCGAAATCAGCCCCAGCATTTT. Its translation: CASSMGSGFRNQPQHF.

DNA for the CDR3: TGTGCCAGCAGCCGCGACAGGGGCTCTGGAAACACCATATATTTT. This gives the protein CASSRDRGSGNTIYF. The chain employs TRBV4-2 and TRBJ1-3; 8 nucleotides match TRBD1. The CDR3 is 15 residues long. Germline loops: CDR1 LGHNA, CDR2 YNFKEQ. Trimming took 4 bases from V and 0 from J; bases not matched to a gene: 2.

As DNA, the CDR3 is TGTGCCATTGCGGGAAATCAAGAGACCCAGTACTTC. Its protein product is CAIAGNQETQYF. The chain uses TRBV10-3 and TRBJ2-5; perhaps TRBD2 as D (6 bases). This CDR3 is built from 12 residues. The V end was cut by 9 bases, the J end by 2 bases, with 10 bases between. Looked up from germline, CDR1 is ENHRY and CDR2 is SYGVKD.